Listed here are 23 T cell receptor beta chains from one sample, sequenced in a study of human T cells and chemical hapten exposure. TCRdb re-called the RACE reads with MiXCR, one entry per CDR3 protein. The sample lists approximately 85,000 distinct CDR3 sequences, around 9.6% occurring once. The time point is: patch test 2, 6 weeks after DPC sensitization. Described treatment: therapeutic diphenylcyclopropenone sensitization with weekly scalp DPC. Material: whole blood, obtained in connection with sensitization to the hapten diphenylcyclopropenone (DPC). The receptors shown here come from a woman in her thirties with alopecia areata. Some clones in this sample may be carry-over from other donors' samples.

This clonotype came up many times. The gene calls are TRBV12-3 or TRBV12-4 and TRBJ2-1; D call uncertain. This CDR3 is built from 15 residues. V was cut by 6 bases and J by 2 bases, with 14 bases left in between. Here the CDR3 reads CASSQGPTTYNEQFF. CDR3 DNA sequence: TGTGCCAGCAGCCAAGGACCGACAACCTACAATGAGCAGTTCTTC.

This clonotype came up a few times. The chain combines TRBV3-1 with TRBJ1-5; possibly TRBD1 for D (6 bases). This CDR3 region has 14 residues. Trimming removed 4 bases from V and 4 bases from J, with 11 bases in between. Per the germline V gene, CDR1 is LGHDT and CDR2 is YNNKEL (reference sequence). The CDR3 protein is CASSPYRENQPQHF. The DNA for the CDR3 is TGTGCCAGCAGCCCCTACAGGGAGAATCAGCCCCAGCATTTT.

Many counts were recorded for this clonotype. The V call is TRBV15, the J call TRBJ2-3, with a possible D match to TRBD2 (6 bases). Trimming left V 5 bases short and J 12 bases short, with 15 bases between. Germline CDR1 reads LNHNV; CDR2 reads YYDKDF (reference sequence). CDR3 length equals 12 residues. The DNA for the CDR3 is TGTGCCACCAGCCCAGGAGGGACCAACCAGTATTTT. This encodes CATSPGGTNQYF.

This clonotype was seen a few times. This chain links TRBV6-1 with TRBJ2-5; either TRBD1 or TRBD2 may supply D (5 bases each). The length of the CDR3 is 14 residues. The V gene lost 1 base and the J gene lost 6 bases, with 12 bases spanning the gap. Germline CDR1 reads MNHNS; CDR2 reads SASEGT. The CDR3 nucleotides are TGTGCCAGCAGTGAAGATGGGGGTCGACAGACCCAGTACTTC. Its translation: CASSEDGGRQTQYF.

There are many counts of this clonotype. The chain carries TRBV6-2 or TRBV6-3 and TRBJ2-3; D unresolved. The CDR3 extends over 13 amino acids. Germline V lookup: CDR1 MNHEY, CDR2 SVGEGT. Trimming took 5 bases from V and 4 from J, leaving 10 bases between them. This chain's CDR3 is CASSGIGPDTQYF. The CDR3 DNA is TGTGCCAGCAGTGGGATAGGGCCAGATACGCAGTATTTT.

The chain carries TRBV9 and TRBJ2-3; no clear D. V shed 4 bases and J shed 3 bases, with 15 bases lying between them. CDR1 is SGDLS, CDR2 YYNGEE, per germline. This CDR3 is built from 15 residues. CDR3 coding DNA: TGTGCCAGCAGCCTGACGTCGGCGGATACAGATACGCAGTATTTT. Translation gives CASSLTSADTDTQYF.

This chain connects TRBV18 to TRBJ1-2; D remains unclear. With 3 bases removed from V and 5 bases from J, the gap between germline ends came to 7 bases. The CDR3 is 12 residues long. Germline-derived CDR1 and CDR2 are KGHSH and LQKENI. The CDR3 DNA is TGTGCCAGCTCACCTCAACCGTATGGCTACACCTTC. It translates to CASSPQPYGYTF.

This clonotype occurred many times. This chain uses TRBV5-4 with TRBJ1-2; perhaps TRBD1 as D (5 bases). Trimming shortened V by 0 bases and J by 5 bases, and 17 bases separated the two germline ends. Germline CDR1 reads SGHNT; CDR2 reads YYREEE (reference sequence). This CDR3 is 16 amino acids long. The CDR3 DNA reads TGTGCCAGCAGCTTGGCCTTCGGCGGGGCCGAATATGGCTACACCTTC. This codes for CASSLAFGGAEYGYTF.

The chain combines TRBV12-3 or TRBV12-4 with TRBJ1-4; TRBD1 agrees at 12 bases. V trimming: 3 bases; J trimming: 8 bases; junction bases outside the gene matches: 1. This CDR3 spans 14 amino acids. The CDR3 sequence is CASSLGQGAEKLFF. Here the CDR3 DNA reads TGTGCCAGCAGTTTGGGACAGGGGGCCGAAAAACTGTTTTTT.

CDR3: CASSLGLLREQFF. DNA for the CDR3: TGTGCCAGCAGCTTGGGCCTCCTGCGCGAGCAGTTCTTC. V is TRBV11-2 and J is TRBJ2-1; no firm D call. The germline V gene encodes CDR1 SGHAT and CDR2 FQNNGV. The CDR3 spans 13 residues. With 3 bases removed from V and 10 bases from J, the gap between germline ends came to 13 bases.

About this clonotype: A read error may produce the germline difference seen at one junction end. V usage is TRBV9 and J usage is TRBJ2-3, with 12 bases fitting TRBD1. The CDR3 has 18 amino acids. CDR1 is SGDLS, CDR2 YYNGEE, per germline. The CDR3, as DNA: TGTACCAGCAGCGTAGCCTCCGGGACAGGGGGCTTGACAGATACGCAGTATTTT. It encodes CTSSVASGTGGLTDTQYF.

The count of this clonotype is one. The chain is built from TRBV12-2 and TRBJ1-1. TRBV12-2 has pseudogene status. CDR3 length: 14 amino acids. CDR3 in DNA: TGTGCCAGCAGCTTAGTATTCTCTAACACTGAAGCTTTCTTT. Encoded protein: CASSLVFSNTEAFF.

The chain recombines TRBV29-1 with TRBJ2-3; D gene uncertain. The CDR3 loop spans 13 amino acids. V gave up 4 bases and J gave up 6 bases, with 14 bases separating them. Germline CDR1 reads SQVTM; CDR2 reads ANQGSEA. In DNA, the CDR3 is TGCAGCGTTGCGGTTGCGGTGGCGGATACGCAGTATTTT. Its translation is CSVAVAVADTQYF.

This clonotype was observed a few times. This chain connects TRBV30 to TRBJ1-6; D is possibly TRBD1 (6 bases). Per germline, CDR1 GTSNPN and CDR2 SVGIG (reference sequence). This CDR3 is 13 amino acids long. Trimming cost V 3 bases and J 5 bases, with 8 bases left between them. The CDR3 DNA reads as TGTGCCTGGAGACCAGGGGATAATTCACCCCTCCACTTT. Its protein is CAWRPGDNSPLHF.

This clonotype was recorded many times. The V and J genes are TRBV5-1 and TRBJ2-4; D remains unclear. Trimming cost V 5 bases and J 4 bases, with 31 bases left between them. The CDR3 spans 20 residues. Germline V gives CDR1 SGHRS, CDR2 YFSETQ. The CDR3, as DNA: TGCGCCAGCAGACCCTCCCCATGGAGAACCCAAAATCCACTGAAAAACATTCAGTACTTC. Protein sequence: CASRPSPWRTQNPLKNIQYF.

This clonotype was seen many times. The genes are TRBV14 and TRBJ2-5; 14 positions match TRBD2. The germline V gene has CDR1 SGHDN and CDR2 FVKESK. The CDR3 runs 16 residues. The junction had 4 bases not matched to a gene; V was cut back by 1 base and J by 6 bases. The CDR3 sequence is CASSQGGTSGGKTQYF. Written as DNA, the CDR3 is TGTGCCAGCAGCCAAGGAGGGACTAGCGGGGGAAAGACCCAGTACTTC.

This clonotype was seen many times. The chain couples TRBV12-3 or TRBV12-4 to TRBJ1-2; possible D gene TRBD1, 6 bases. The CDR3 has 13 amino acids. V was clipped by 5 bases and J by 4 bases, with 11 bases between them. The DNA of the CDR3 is TGTGCCAGCAGTGTCGGGACAATCTATGGCTACACCTTC. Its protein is CASSVGTIYGYTF.

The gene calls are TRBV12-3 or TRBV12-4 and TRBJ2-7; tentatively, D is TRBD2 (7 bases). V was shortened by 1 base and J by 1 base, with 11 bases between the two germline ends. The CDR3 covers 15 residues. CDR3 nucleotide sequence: TGTGCCAGCAGTTTAGTACAGGGAGGGTCCTACGAGCAGTACTTC. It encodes CASSLVQGGSYEQYF.

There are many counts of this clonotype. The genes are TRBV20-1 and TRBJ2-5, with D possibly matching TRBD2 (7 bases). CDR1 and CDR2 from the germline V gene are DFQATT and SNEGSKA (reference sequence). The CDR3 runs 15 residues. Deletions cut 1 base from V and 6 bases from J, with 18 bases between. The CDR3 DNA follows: TGCAGTGCTAGAGTGGGACTACAGGGTTTGCAGACCCAGTACTTC. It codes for CSARVGLQGLQTQYF.

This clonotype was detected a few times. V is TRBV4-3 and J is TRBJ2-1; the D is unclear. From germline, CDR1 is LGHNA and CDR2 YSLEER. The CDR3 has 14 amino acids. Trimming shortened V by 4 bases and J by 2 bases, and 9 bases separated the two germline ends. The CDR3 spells CASSPLRAYNEQFF. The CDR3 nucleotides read TGCGCCAGCAGCCCCCTACGAGCCTACAATGAGCAGTTCTTC.

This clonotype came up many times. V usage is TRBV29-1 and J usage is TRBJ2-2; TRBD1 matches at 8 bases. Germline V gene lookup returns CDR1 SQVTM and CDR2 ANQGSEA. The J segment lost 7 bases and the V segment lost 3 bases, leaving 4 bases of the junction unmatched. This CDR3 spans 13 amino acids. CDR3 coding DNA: TGCAGCGTTGATGACAGGGGTTACGGGGAGCTGTTTTTT. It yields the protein CSVDDRGYGELFF.

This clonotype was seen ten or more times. The CDR3 nucleotides are TGTGCCAGCAGGCCCTGGGACAGGGGTAAACCCGGGGAGCTGTTTTTT. It translates to CASRPWDRGKPGELFF. The chain couples TRBV7-9 to TRBJ2-2; 10 bases match TRBD1. The CDR3 totals 16 residues. Germline V gives CDR1 SEHNR, CDR2 FQNEAQ (reference sequence). V trimming: 6 bases; J trimming: 6 bases; junction bases outside the gene matches: 10.

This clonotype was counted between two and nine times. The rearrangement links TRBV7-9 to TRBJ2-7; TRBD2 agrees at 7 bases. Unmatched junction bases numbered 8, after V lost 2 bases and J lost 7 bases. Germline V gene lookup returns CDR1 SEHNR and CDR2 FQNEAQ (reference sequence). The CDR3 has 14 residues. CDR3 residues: CASSLWPQGGEQYF. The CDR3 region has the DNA TGTGCCAGCAGCTTATGGCCTCAGGGAGGGGAGCAGTACTTC. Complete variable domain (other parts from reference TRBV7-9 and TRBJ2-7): DTGVSQNPRHKITKRGQNVTFRCDPISEHNRLYWYRQTLGQGPEFLTYFQNEAQLEKSRLLSDRFSAERPKGSFSTLEIQRTEQGDSAMYLCASSLWPQGGEQYFGPGTRLTVT.